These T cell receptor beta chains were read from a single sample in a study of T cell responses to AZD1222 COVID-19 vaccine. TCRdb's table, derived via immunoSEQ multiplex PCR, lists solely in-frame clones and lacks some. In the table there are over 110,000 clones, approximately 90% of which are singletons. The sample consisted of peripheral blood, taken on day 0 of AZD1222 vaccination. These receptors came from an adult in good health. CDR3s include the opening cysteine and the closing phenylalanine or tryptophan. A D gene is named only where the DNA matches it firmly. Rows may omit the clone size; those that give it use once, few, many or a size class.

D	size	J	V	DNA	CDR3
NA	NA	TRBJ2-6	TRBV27	TGTGCCAGCAGTTTGTCGTCTGGGGCCAACGTCCTGACTTTC	CASSLSSGANVLTF
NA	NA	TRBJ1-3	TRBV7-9	TGTGCCAGCAGCCCGGGACGGTGGGGAAACACCATATATTTT	CASSPGRWGNTIYF
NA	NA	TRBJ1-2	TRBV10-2	TGCGCCAGCAGGGAAACAGGGAGATCTGCCCGAGGCTACACCTTC	CASRETGRSARGYTF
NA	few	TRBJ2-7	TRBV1	TGCACCAGCAGCCAAGGGTCCCAGATCTACGAGCAGTACTTC	CTSSQGSQIYEQYF
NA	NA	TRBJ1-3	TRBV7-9	TGTGCCAGCAGCTCCCCAGGGTCGGACACCATATATTTT	CASSSPGSDTIYF
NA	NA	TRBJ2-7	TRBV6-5	TGTGCCAGCAGTTACTCGAGGGGGTTCAACGAGCAGTACTTC	CASSYSRGFNEQYF
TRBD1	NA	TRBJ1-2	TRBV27	TGTGCCAGCAGTTTAGGAAACAGGGGAAGCTATGGCTACACCTTC	CASSLGNRGSYGYTF
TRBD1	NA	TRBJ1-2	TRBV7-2	TGTGCCCCGGGACAGGGTTCTTTTGGCTACACCTTC	CAPGQGSFGYTF
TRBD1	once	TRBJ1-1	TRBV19	TGTGCCAGTAGGAGAGCATTAACAGGGGGCACTGAAGCTTTCTTT	CASRRALTGGTEAFF
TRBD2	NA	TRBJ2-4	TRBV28	TGTGCCAGCAGTTTATCTAGCGGGGCTCTAGCCAAAAACATTCAGTACTTC	CASSLSSGALAKNIQYF
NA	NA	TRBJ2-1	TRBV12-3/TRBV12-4	TGTGCCAGCAGTCCGACTAGAAGTGAGCAGTTCTTC	CASSPTRSEQFF
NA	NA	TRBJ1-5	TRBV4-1	TGCGCCAGCAGCCAAGATGGGGGGATCGGCAATCAGCCCCAGCATTTT	CASSQDGGIGNQPQHF
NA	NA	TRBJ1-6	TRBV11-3	TGTGCCAGCAGCTTCGATTGGAATTCACCCCTCCACTTT	CASSFDWNSPLHF
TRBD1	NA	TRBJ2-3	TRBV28	TGTGCCAGCAGCCGCCCGACAGGGGGGACAGATACGCAGTATTTT	CASSRPTGGTDTQYF
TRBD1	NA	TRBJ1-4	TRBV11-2	TGTGCCAGCAGCCAAGGATTGGGGGACAGGACTTTT	CASSQGLGDRTF
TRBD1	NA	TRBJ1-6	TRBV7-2	TGTGCCAGCAGCGCCCGGGACAGGGGATCACCCCTCCACTTT	CASSARDRGSPLHF
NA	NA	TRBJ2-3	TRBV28	TGTGCCACCGAAAGGGGTTCGGATACGCAGTATTTT	CATERGSDTQYF
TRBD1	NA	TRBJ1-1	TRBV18	TGTGCCAGCTTGGGACAGCTGAACACTGAAGCTTTCTTT	CASLGQLNTEAFF
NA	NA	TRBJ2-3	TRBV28	TGTGCCAGCAGTTTTAGTGGGCGGGATACGCAGTATTTT	CASSFSGRDTQYF
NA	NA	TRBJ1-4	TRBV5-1	TGCGCCAGCAACGGGGGTCAAGCTAATGAAAAACTGTTTTTT	CASNGGQANEKLFF
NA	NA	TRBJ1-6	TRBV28	TGTGCCAGCAGTAAACCCCAGGGTCATAATTCACCCCTCCACTTT	CASSKPQGHNSPLHF
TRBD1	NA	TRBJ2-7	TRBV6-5	TGTGCCACCACCACAGGGGTCCACGAGCAGTACTTC	CATTTGVHEQYF
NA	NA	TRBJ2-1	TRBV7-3	TGTGCCAGCAGCCGGAGGGCCCACAATGAGCAGTTCTTC	CASSRRAHNEQFF
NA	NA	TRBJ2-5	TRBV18	TGTGCCAGCTCAGGAGCGGATCAAGAGACCCAGTACTTC	CASSGADQETQYF
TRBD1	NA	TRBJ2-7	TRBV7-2	TGTGCCAGCAGCAAAACCGGGACAGGGATCACCGAGCAGTACTTC	CASSKTGTGITEQYF
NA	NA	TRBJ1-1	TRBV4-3	TGCGCCAGCAGCCAAGCCATGGTTTTGGGCACTGAAGCTTTCTTT	CASSQAMVLGTEAFF
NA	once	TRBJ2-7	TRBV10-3	TGTGCCATCAGTGAGCCCAGGTCGGAAACCTACGAGCAGTACTTC	CAISEPRSETYEQYF
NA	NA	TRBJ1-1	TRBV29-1	TGCAGCGTTTTCTGGGGCACTGAAGCTTTCTTT	CSVFWGTEAFF
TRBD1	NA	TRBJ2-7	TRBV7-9	TGTGCCAGCAGCCGGACGACAGGGCCATACGAGCAGTACTTC	CASSRTTGPYEQYF
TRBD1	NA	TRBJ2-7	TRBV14	TGTGCCAGCAGCGACAGGGTCAGCCCGTACGAGCAGTACTTC	CASSDRVSPYEQYF
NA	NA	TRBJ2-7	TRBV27	TGTGCCAGCAGTTTATCGTGGGTGGGTACCTACGAGCAGTACTTC	CASSLSWVGTYEQYF
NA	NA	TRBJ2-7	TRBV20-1	TGCAGTGCCCTCGGGACCTACGAGCAGTACTTC	CSALGTYEQYF
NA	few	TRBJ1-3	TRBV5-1	TGCGCCAGCAGCTTGGCGCAGGGCTCTGGAAACACCATATATTTT	CASSLAQGSGNTIYF
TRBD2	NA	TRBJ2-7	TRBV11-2	TGTGCCAGCAGCTTTCGGCCGCGGGAGTACGAGCAGTACTTC	CASSFRPREYEQYF
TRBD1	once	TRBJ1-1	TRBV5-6	TGTGCCAGCAGCTTCGGGACAGGCTCTATTGAAGCTTTCTTT	CASSFGTGSIEAFF
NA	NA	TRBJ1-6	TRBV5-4	TGTGCCAGCAGCTTGGGCAGACTTTCACCCCTCCACTTT	CASSLGRLSPLHF
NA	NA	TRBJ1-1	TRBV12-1	TGTGCCAGCTATAACAACCCAGCCCGGAACACTGAAGCTTTCTTT	CASYNNPARNTEAFF
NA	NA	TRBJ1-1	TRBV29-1	TGCAGCGTTGGTCGCCGGCCCTTGAACACTGAAGCTTTCTTT	CSVGRRPLNTEAFF
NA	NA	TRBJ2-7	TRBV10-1	TGCGCCATCGAGGACACCTCCTACGAGCAGTACTTC	CAIEDTSYEQYF
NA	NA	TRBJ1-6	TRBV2	TGTGCCAGCCCAATGGGGGGGAACAATTCACCCCTCCACTTT	CASPMGGNNSPLHF
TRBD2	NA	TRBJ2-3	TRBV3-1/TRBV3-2	TGTGCCAGCAGAGAGACTAGCGGGAGTGATACGCAGTATTTT	CASRETSGSDTQYF
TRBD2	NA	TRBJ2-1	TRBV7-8	TGTGCCAGCAGCTTAGTGAGCGGGGGCCCCAATGAGCAGTTCTTC	CASSLVSGGPNEQFF
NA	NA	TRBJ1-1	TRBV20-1	TGCAGTGCTAGTATTGGATTGAACACTGAAGCTTTCTTT	CSASIGLNTEAFF
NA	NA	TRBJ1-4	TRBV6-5	TGTGCCAGCAGCCCAGGGCTGACTAATGAAAAACTGTTTTTT	CASSPGLTNEKLFF
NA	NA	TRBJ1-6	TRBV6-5	TGTGCCAGCAGTTACTCGGGGGGTTCTTGGTCACCCCTCCACTTT	CASSYSGGSWSPLHF
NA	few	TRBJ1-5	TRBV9	NA	CASSVGPGGQPQHF
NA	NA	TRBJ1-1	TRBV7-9	TGTGCCAGCAGCTACGCCGGGGCGGTGAGCACTGAAGCTTTCTTT	CASSYAGAVSTEAFF
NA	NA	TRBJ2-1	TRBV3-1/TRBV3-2	TGTGCCAGCAGCCAGGGTCTCGCTCAGCAGTTCTTC	CASSQGLAQQFF
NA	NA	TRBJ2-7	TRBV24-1	TGTGCCACCAGTGATCCCATGACAGGTACCGAGCAGTACTTC	CATSDPMTGTEQYF
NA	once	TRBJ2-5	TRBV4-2	TGTGCCAGCAGCCAAGATAGTCAGGATGAGACCCAGTACTTC	CASSQDSQDETQYF
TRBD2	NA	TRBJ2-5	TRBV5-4	TGTGCCAGCAGCTTGGTGCGGGGGGGAGACCAAGAGACCCAGTACTTC	CASSLVRGGDQETQYF
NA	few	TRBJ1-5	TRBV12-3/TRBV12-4	TGTGCCAGCAGTTTTGGCTTTAATCAGCCCCAGCATTTT	CASSFGFNQPQHF